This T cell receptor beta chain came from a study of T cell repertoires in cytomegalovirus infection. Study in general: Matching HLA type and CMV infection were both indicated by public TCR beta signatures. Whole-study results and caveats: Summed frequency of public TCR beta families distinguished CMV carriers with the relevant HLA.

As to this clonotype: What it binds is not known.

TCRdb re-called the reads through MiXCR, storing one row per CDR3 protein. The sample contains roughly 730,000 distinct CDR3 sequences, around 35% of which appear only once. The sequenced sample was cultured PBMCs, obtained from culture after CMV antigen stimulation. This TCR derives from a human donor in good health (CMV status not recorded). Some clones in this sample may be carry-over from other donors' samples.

The CDR3, as DNA: TGTGCCACCCATTCAGGCCTTTCCAATCCATCACCCCTCCACTTT. Protein: CATHSGLSNPSPLHF. The rearrangement uses TRBV5-4 and TRBJ1-6; D is unresolved. CDR3 size: 15 residues. Germline CDR1 is SGHNT and CDR2 is YYREEE (reference sequence). The V end lost 9 bases, the J end lost 10 bases, and 23 bases lay between the germline ends.